Below are 16 T cell receptor beta chains sequenced from a single sample in a study of T-cell memory formation after mild COVID-19. TCRdb re-called the 5' RACE reads with MiXCR, one entry per CDR3 protein. The repertoire consists of 350,000 to 550,000 distinct CDR3 sequences, with approximately 19% occurring once and the leading ten covering about 22%. Sequencing was carried out using PBMCs or a T cell subset sorted from them (not recorded which). Every receptor here comes from a man between 18 and 35 years old who had mild COVID-19 (a few samples of this study predate the infection). Cell type and time point are not known.

The J gene is TRBJ2-2, the V gene TRBV5-5; TRBD2 agrees at 8 bases. V lost 4 bases, J lost 0 bases, and 5 bases stayed unmatched. Germline V gene lookup returns CDR1 SGHKS and CDR2 YYEKEE (reference sequence). This CDR3 has 16 amino acids. CDR3 loop: CASSASGGANTGELFF. CDR3 in DNA: TGTGCCAGCAGCGCCAGCGGGGGAGCGAACACCGGGGAGCTGTTTTTT.

In its sample, this clonotype was seen a few times. The V gene is TRBV12-3 or TRBV12-4, the J gene TRBJ1-2; D unclear. CDR3 size: 15 residues. Trimming cost V 1 base and J 6 bases, with 15 bases left between them. The CDR3 DNA is TGTGCCAGCAGTTTAGACAGCTTCAAGACTGATGGCTACACCTTC. As protein: CASSLDSFKTDGYTF.

The rearrangement joins TRBV20-1 to TRBJ2-2, with a weak D call TRBD1 (5 bases). Trimming removed 3 bases from V and 6 bases from J, with 17 bases in between. The CDR3 is 15 amino acids. Germline CDR1 DFQATT, CDR2 SNEGSKA (reference sequence). The CDR3 sequence: CSARDPRRVAGELFF. The CDR3 nucleotides are TGCAGTGCTAGGGACCCTCGCAGGGTGGCCGGGGAGCTGTTTTTT.

This clonotype has only a few counts. The chain employs TRBV19 and TRBJ1-1, with D possibly TRBD1 on 6 matching bases. V was trimmed by 10 bases and J by 4 bases, leaving 16 bases between them. This CDR3 is 13 amino acids long. The germline V gene has CDR1 LNHDA and CDR2 SQIVND (reference sequence). The CDR3 sequence is CATAWGAGTEAFF. CDR3 bases: TGTGCCACCGCTTGGGGGGCGGGCACTGAAGCTTTCTTT. Combining the CDR3 with reference TRBV19 and TRBJ1-1 gives the whole variable domain DGGITQSPKYLFRKEGQNVTLSCEQNLNHDAMYWYRQDPGQGLRLIYYSQIVNDFQKGDIAEGYSVSREKKESFPLTVTSAQKNPTAFYLCATAWGAGTEAFFGQGTRLTVV.

This chain links TRBV11-2 with TRBJ1-1; 7 positions match TRBD1. After removal of 5 bases from V and 10 bases from J, the junction contained 7 bases not matched to a gene. The CDR3 extends over 12 amino acids. In germline, CDR1 is SGHAT, CDR2 FQNNGV. The CDR3 DNA reads TGTGCCAGCAGCGTAAGTCCAGGGGGAGCTTTCTTT. It encodes CASSVSPGGAFF.

This clonotype was counted a few times. The V and J genes are TRBV19 and TRBJ2-2; D call uncertain. The germline V and J ends were trimmed by 3 bases and 3 bases, with 8 bases remaining between them. This CDR3 contains 14 residues. Germline V gene lookup returns CDR1 LNHDA and CDR2 SQIVND (reference sequence). The CDR3 loop is CASSILAYTGELFF. DNA of the CDR3: TGTGCCAGTAGTATCCTGGCGTACACCGGGGAGCTGTTTTTT.

The chain links TRBV18 to TRBJ2-2; 8 bases match TRBD1. V was pared by 10 bases and J by 4 bases, with 11 bases of the junction left unmatched. The CDR3 extends over 15 amino acids. CDR1 and CDR2 from the germline V gene are KGHSH and LQKENI. The CDR3 nucleotides read TGTGCCATCTCCTTCGGACAGGGCGTCACCGGGGAGCTGTTTTTT. It yields the protein CAISFGQGVTGELFF.

This clonotype was seen a handful of times. The genes are TRBV4-3 and TRBJ2-2; D may be TRBD1 or TRBD2 (5 bases each). This CDR3 comprises 16 residues. The V gene's germline CDR1 is LGHNA and CDR2 YSLEER. Trimming cost V 0 bases and J 3 bases, with 11 bases left between them. The CDR3, as DNA: TGCGCCAGCAGCCAAGACTGGGACGGTTACACCGGGGAGCTGTTTTTT. It yields the protein CASSQDWDGYTGELFF.

This clonotype turned up a few times. The chain has TRBV6-1 and TRBJ2-6; D is uncertain. Germline loops: CDR1 MNHNS, CDR2 SASEGT. The CDR3 length is 15 residues. Trimming cost V 7 bases and J 0 bases, with 10 bases left between them. The CDR3 nucleotides read TGTGCCAGCAATACCTGGTACTCTGGGGCCAACGTCCTGACTTTC. Translating it yields CASNTWYSGANVLTF.

A remark on this clonotype: Compared with germline, one end of the junction differs, possibly owing to a read error. The V call is TRBV4-3, the J call TRBJ1-6; maybe TRBD1 (6 bases). CDR3 length equals 17 residues. CDR1 and CDR2 from the germline V gene are LGHNA and YSLEER. The CDR3 loop is CDSSQATPGTSYTPLHF. The DNA for the CDR3 is TGCGACAGCAGCCAAGCAACCCCCGGGACATCTTATACACCCCTCCACTTT.

The chain is built from TRBV9 and TRBJ2-3; TRBD2 is a possible D gene (5 bases). The germline V gene has CDR1 SGDLS and CDR2 YYNGEE. Trimming cost V 0 bases and J 2 bases, with 7 bases left between them. This CDR3 spans 14 amino acids. The CDR3 DNA is TGTGCCAGCAGCGTAGCGGGGAACACAGATACGCAGTATTTT. Translating it yields CASSVAGNTDTQYF.

This clonotype was recorded a few times. The chain combines TRBV5-5 with TRBJ2-3, with 12 positions matching TRBD2. The CDR3 totals 16 residues. V was pared by 4 bases and J by 3 bases, with 6 bases of the junction left unmatched. CDR1 and CDR2 (germline): SGHKS, YYEKEE (reference sequence). The chain's CDR3 is CASSPDGLAGTDTQYF. The CDR3 region has the DNA TGTGCCAGCAGCCCAGACGGACTAGCGGGAACAGATACGCAGTATTTT. The whole variable domain, remainder taken from reference TRBV5-5 and TRBJ2-3, is DAGVTQSPTHLIKTRGQQVTLRCSPISGHKSVSWYQQVLGQGPQFIFQYYEKEERGRGNFPDRFSARQFPNYSSELNVNALLLGDSALYLCASSPDGLAGTDTQYFGPGTRLTVL.

This clonotype was seen a few times. V usage is TRBV5-1 and J usage is TRBJ2-1, with D maybe TRBD1 (6 bases). Germline assignment: CDR1 SGHRS and CDR2 YFSETQ. Trimming cost V 4 bases and J 9 bases, with 17 bases left between them. The CDR3 loop spans 14 amino acids. DNA of the CDR3: TGCGCCAGCAGCGGGGGCCCGGTCCCCGGTGAGCAGTTCTTC. Residues: CASSGGPVPGEQFF.

This clonotype was found a few times. The rearrangement joins TRBV4-3 to TRBJ1-1; D is unresolved. V was pared by 8 bases and J by 0 bases, with 16 bases between. Per germline, CDR1 LGHNA and CDR2 YSLEER. The length of the CDR3 is 15 residues. The CDR3 nucleotides read TGCGCCAGCGTGCGTAGTCACCCGGTGAACACTGAAGCTTTCTTT. This sequence encodes CASVRSHPVNTEAFF.

This clonotype came up many times. The chain couples TRBV7-9 to TRBJ2-5, with D perhaps TRBD1 (6 bases). V lost 4 bases and J lost 5, with 17 bases in between. The CDR3 has 15 amino acids. Germline V gives CDR1 SEHNR, CDR2 FQNEAQ (reference sequence). As DNA, the CDR3 is TGTGCCAGCAGCTCACAGGGTCAGAAGGGGGAGACCCAGTACTTC. Translating it yields CASSSQGQKGETQYF.

CDR3 loop: CASSHARDRGSYGYTF. The CDR3 nucleotides are TGCGCCAGCAGCCACGCCCGGGACAGGGGATCCTATGGCTACACCTTC. The chain joins TRBV4-3 to TRBJ1-2, with TRBD1 matching over 10 bases. From germline, CDR1 is LGHNA and CDR2 YSLEER. Trimming cost V 3 bases and J 4 bases; bases outside gene matches: 8. The CDR3 runs to 16 residues.